Listed below are T cell receptor beta chains from one sample, sequenced in a study of blood T cell repertoires in COVID-19. TCRdb keeps only in-frame clones here, not all; method: immunoSEQ multiplex PCR. The profile shows around 100,000 clones, 87% of them singletons. Sequencing input: peripheral blood. The source is a human donor in a cohort sampled during active COVID-19. Each CDR3 is given with its conserved first and last residue. The order of the fields is V gene, clone size, J gene, D gene, CDR3 DNA, CDR3 protein. D genes are given only for firm matches. Clone size is not always given. Where it is, it says once, few, many or a class for expanded clones.

>TRBV2|NA|TRBJ2-5|TRBD2
TGTGCCAGCAGTGAGAAGCGGGGGGGCCTTCGCGAGACCCAGTACTTC
CASSEKRGGLRETQYF
>TRBV28|once|TRBJ2-4|TRBD1
TGTGCCACCTCCGAACCGGGACAGATACATATAGCCAAAAACATTCAGTACTTC
CATSEPGQIHIAKNIQYF
>TRBV3-1/TRBV3-2|NA|TRBJ2-7|NA
TGTGCCAGCAGCCAAGATCCGGAGGGTAGCGAGCAGTACTTC
CASSQDPEGSEQYF
>TRBV7-2|NA|TRBJ1-1|NA
TGTGCCAGCAGCTTTTTTACAGGTCCGAACACTGAAGCTTTCTTT
CASSFFTGPNTEAFF
>TRBV29-1|NA|TRBJ1-1|NA
TGCAGCGTCCTGGCGGGGGGCTGGACTGAAGCTTTCTTT
CSVLAGGWTEAFF
>TRBV6-5|NA|TRBJ2-2|NA
TGTGCCAGCACGGGACAATCGAACACCGGGGAGCTGTTTTTT
CASTGQSNTGELFF
>TRBV27|NA|TRBJ1-2|TRBD1
TGTGCCAGCAGTTTATCGGGACAGGGTAATGGCTACACCTTC
CASSLSGQGNGYTF
>TRBV28|NA|TRBJ2-7|NA
TGTGCCAGCAGTTCTCTAGACAGCCCAAAGTTCTCCTACGAGCAGTACTTC
CASSSLDSPKFSYEQYF
>TRBV4-2|NA|TRBJ1-5|NA
TGTGCCAGCGCACAGGGTCCCGACTCCAATCAGCCCCAGCATTTT
CASAQGPDSNQPQHF
>TRBV5-4|NA|TRBJ2-7|TRBD1
TGTGCCAGCAGCTGGAGGACAGGGAACTACGAGCAGTACTTC
CASSWRTGNYEQYF
>TRBV5-1|NA|TRBJ2-5|NA
TGCGCCAGCAGCCCCCAGGGGACCCAAGAGACCCAGTACTTC
CASSPQGTQETQYF
>TRBV11-2|once|TRBJ2-1|NA
TGTGCCAGCAGCTTAGGTCAGGCAAACTACAATGAGCAGTTCTTC
CASSLGQANYNEQFF
>TRBV5-1|NA|TRBJ1-2|TRBD1
TGCGCCAGCAGCGACCCCCGACAGGGGACGGGCTACACCTTC
CASSDPRQGTGYTF